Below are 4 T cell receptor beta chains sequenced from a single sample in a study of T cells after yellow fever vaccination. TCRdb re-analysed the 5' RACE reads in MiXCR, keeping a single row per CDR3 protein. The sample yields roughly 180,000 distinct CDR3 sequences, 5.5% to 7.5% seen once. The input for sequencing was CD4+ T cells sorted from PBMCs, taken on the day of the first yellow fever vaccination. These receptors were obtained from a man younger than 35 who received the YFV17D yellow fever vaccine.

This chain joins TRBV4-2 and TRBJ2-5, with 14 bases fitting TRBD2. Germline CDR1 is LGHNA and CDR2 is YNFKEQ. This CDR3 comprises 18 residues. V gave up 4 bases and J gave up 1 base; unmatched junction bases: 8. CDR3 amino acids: CASSLGTSGGLSQETQYF. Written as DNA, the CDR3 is TGTGCCAGCAGCCTTGGGACTAGCGGGGGCTTGAGCCAAGAGACCCAGTACTTC.

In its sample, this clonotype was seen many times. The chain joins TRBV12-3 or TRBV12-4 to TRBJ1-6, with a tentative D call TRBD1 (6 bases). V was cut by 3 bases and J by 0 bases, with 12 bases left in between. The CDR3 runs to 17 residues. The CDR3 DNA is TGTGCCAGCAGTTTGGGAGGGGGAAACTCCTATAATTCACCCCTCCACTTT. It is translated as CASSLGGGNSYNSPLHF.

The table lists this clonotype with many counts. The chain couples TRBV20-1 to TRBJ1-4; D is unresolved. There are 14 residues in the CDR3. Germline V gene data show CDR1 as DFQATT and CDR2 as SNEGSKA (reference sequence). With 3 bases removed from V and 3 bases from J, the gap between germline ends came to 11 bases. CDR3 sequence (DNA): TGCAGTGCTAGGGACCCTGGGTCTAATGAAAAACTGTTTTTT. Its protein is CSARDPGSNEKLFF.

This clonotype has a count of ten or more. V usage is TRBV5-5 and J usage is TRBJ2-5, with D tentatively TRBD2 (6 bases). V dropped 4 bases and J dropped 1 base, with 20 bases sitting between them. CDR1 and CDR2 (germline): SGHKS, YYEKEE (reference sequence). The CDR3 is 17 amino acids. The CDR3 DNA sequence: TGTGCCAGCAGCCCGATAGGGGAATTGACTAGCCAAGAGACCCAGTACTTC. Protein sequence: CASSPIGELTSQETQYF.